This T cell receptor beta chain was recorded in a study of cytomegalovirus exposure and HLA in healthy donors (dated by TCRdb to 2015 to 2018). Background for the entire study: An earlier analysis of approximately 640 of the donors reported about 250 Gb of sequence data and some 120 million unique TCR beta sequences from around 200 million T cells. Using immunosequencing, the study profiled T cell repertoires from about 620 subjects and related those repertoires to cytomegalovirus serostatus. The aim of the study was to test whether cataloging public T cell receptors could identify signatures of past pathogen exposure. Every discovery cohort repertoire had been produced on one sequencing platform. The study combined high-throughput TCR immunosequencing, statistical association of individual TCRs with disease status, and machine learning to predict cytomegalovirus infection status. An early release covering 550 to 650 HLA-typed donors comprised 300 to 350 gigabases of sequencing data and about 90 million unique TCR sequences. Among under 450 genotyped donors of the cohort, an average of approximately 250,000 unique TCR beta nucleotide sequences were sequenced per donor, roughly a sixth of them non-productive. A later analysis re-examined previously published TCR beta repertoires from over 500 donors and added high-resolution HLA genotyping to investigate patterns of TCR occurrence. Several DR-DQ haplotypes were treated as single units for association and clustering because of strong linkage in the cohort. In a later genetic analysis, genome-wide SNP genotypes for about 60% of the 666 donors were used, and that subset was treated as a discovery cohort. Both class I and class II loci were covered by HLA typing, at four-digit resolution. Donor age, sex, ethnicity and CMV serostatus were compiled together with the repertoire data. In an earlier analysis of 587 of the donors, high-throughput TCR beta sequencing was used to judge whether each TCR beta V gene segment behaved as functional or pseudogenic. Along with the roughly 710-subject first cohort, a separate validation cohort of over a hundred different subjects was used. Typing coverage varied by locus: roughly 629-640 donors for A, B, C, DRB1 and DQB1; 522 for DQA1; more than 600 for DPA1; around 490 for DPB1. Of the roughly 400 genotyped donors, roughly 85% fell in the genetic ancestry cluster associated with self-reported Caucasian donors. In the later analysis, no new phenotypic data were used to find candidate immune exposures; instead, reliance was placed on TCR beta sequences and their occurrence across donors. Beyond this particular receptor, the publication reports: In this cohort, only TCR beta chains were sequenced, and detectable features were limited by the absence of alpha or paired-chain data. A group of highly shared sequence variants was considered likely to be a technical artifact of the sequencing pipeline. Linkage disequilibrium might explain the correlated functional status among segregating V segments, but an unknown experimental factor could not be ruled out. The only immune exposure information available for the cohort was CMV serostatus. At a false discovery rate of 0.05, a later analysis linked some 18,000 TCR beta sequences to specific HLA alleles. The study listed 150 to 200 TCR beta chains as associated with cytomegalovirus. Most TCR sequences were observed very rarely across donors, whereas some public TCRs were present in many individuals. A later analysis found that TCR association rates varied across HLA loci, with DRB1 alleles showing the most associated TCRs and HLA-C alleles the fewest. Approximately 18 rarely observed V segments, including chromosome 9 orphons, were excluded from the earlier analysis of some 590 of the donors because counts were too low. When HLA alleles, especially DR and DQ, strongly co-occurred, attributing TCR associations to individual alleles was difficult. According to a later genetic analysis, donors in an Asian-associated ancestry cluster had fewer N-insertions in productive TCRs than the approximately 700-donor mean. In a later analysis, several top co-occurrence clusters were reported to appear linked to parvovirus B19, influenza, CMV and Epstein-Barr virus. Presence/absence analyses assumed roughly uniform sequencing depth across donors, an assumption that may not hold. The 87-base-pair reads could not distinguish some IMGT-functional V segments, including TRBV6-2 and TRBV6-3, so those segments were excluded. The authors suggested that the approach could potentially be extended to other disease states and immunological phenotypes. Cytomegalovirus status was reported to be diagnosed by the classifier with high specificity and sensitivity in both the original and validation cohorts. Because HLA typing was missing for some donors at each locus, association tests included only the typed subset. Most CMV-associated TCR beta chains appeared to be HLA-restricted in a later analysis, and the HLA associations seemed to be driven largely by CMV exposure. A few of the identified cytomegalovirus-associated TCR beta chains were confirmed in vitro to be specific for cytomegalovirus antigens. In a later analysis, HLA-associated TCR beta chains showed more clonal expansion and lower generation probabilities than non-associated chains that were equally common. A further reported finding was that TCR beta sequences accurately predicted the HLA-A and HLA-B alleles for most subjects in the first cohort. An earlier analysis of 587 of the donors showed that most TCR beta V segments appeared in productive rearrangements either about 87% or about 30% of the time, which broadly matched IMGT annotations. V-gene and J-gene trimming of TCR beta chains was associated with a missense DCLRE1C variant in a later genetic analysis, and the association was replicated in an independent cohort.

As concerns this clone: Its antigen specificity is not known. Base qualities were left out, and no much larger clone turns up one base away.

The cohort was made up of under 800 healthy bone marrow donors. Cohort members were all nominally healthy when sampled, although unrecorded immune exposures were likely present. The donor was CMV seropositive and belonged to the group of around 300 seropositive cohort members. Every donor gave a peripheral blood sample, and the peripheral blood mononuclear cells from that sample were used for TCR beta sequencing. The Qiagen DNeasy Blood Extraction Kit was used to extract genomic DNA from the blood cell samples. The library relied on the immunoSEQ multiplex PCR assay. For the multiplex PCR, a mixture combining 60 forward primers for TCR Vbeta segments and 13 reverse primers for TCR Jbeta segments was used. Amplification of the CDR3 region of rearranged TCR beta genes was performed with a multiplex PCR assay on genomic DNA. The Illumina HiSeq System was used to sequence the amplified TCR beta libraries as 87-base-pair reads. Processing in the source paper ran as follows. A later analysis tallied around 82 million unique TCR beta chains across the 700 or so repertoires, and approximately 12 million of those chains were shared by two or more donors. Raw reads were error-corrected and collapsed into unique sequences with a nearest-neighbor algorithm that merged closely related sequences to remove PCR and sequencing errors. V, D and J gene segments were assigned by aligning CDR3 sequences to IMGT reference sequences. Each retained sequence needed at least a six-nucleotide match to both a V gene segment and a J gene segment. A rearrangement counted as productive if the CDR3 had no stop codons and remained in frame with V and J, and every other rearrangement counted as non-productive. Following IMGT convention, CDR3 was defined as the stretch from the second conserved V-encoded cysteine to the conserved J-encoded phenylalanine. Sequences without an unambiguous match to a single V gene segment were excluded from the earlier analysis of approximately 600 of the donors. An earlier analysis of 587 of the donors classified V segments as functional when productive rearrangements were above 56.7% and as segregating when the standard deviation between donors was above 5%. A statistical classification framework was built for diagnosing cytomegalovirus status from the catalog of TCR beta chain sequences. In a later analysis, TCR nucleotide sequences were compared against IMGT/GENE-DB human TR gene sequences so that V and J genes could be assigned. The TCRdist pipeline was used in a later analysis to assign CDR3 sequences and most-parsimonious VDJ recombination scenarios. In a later analysis, every TCR beta chain was defined by the combination of its CDR3 amino acid sequence and its V-gene family, and reads without a unique V-gene family were dropped. In a later analysis, some 600 highly shared, low-generation-probability nucleotide sequences were removed to address suspected cross-contamination and a sequencing artifact. A later analysis calculated a clonal expansion index for each public chain from normalized within-repertoire ranks of inferred template counts. Generation probabilities in a later analysis came from a VDJ recombination model fitted to out-of-frame rearrangements, and those results were checked against IGoR. In a later analysis, hypergeometric tests were used to score TCR-TCR, TCR-HLA and TCR-CMV co-occurrence, with a repertoire-size bias correction applied to TCR pairs. To estimate false discovery rates, a later analysis permuted the HLA or CMV assignments 20 times. In a later analysis, co-occurring TCRs were grouped using DBSCAN, with TCRdist sequence similarity added in when clustering inside HLA-allele-positive subsets. Repertoires with fewer than 30,000 or more than 120,000 public chains were left out of co-occurrence clustering, as were five repertoires with anomalous nucleotide sharing. TCRdb provides this immuneACCESS table in a form limited to in-frame rearrangements. Some clones are lacking; in checked studies, under half of them reflect an unresolved V gene, and why the rest are absent is not known. V and J calls and clone size are given by that table; D and trimming were obtained from the DNA. The table for this sample lists 100,000 to 150,000 clones; roughly 80% of them were counted only once. Less than 3% of the sample goes to the ten largest clones.

The CDR3 starts with the cysteine, ends with the phenylalanine, and has 13 residues. The kept DNA is CDR3 alone, 39 bases in frame from the first base. Trimming leaves V shorter by 6 bases and J shorter by 5 bases, with the junction holding 7 bases beyond the gene matches. The germline V gene specifies ENHRY as CDR1 and SYGVKD as CDR2. This TCR came from a woman aged 40 to 55 in good health and CMV-seropositive. Material for sequencing was PBMCs. The V and J genes are TRBV10-3 and TRBJ2-7; 7 central bases correspond to TRBD1. The CDR3 protein: CAISDGTDDEQYF. The sequenced DNA: TGTGCCATCAGCGACGGGACAGACGACGAGCAGTACTTC.